A selection of T cell receptor beta chains follows, all from one sample in a study of T-cell memory formation after mild COVID-19. TCRdb re-analysed the 5' RACE reads in MiXCR, keeping a single row per CDR3 protein. The data contain some 150,000 distinct CDR3 sequences, about 19% of them singletons. What was sequenced was PBMCs or a T cell subset sorted from them (not recorded which). Receptor source: an adult woman who had mild COVID-19 (a few samples of this study predate the infection). Cell type and time point are not known. Each CDR3 is given with its conserved first and last residue. The order of the fields is CDR3 protein, CDR3 DNA, clone size, D gene, CDR3 length, J gene, V gene. D genes are given only for firm matches. The size field is filled for only some rows; it gives once, few, many or a size class.

CASSPPPRDNEQFF	TGTGCCAGCAGTCCGCCGCCCCGGGACAATGAGCAGTTCTTC	NA	NA	14	TRBJ2-1	TRBV7-9
CASSQDEGYGYTF	TGCGCCAGCAGCCAAGATGAGGGGTATGGCTACACCTTC	few	NA	13	TRBJ1-2	TRBV4-1
CATSWASGGETQYF	TGTGCCACCAGTTGGGCTAGCGGGGGAGAGACCCAGTACTTC	NA	TRBD2	14	TRBJ2-5	TRBV24-1
CASSQTVWMTGGTDTQYF	TGTGCCAGCAGCCAAACGGTGTGGATGACGGGGGGCACAGATACGCAGTATTTT	NA	NA	18	TRBJ2-3	TRBV14
CASSQGLDRHEQFF	TGTGCCAGCAGCCAGGGTCTAGATCGCCATGAGCAGTTCTTC	NA	NA	14	TRBJ2-1	TRBV14
CASSGQGYTGELFF	TGTGCCAGCTCGGGACAGGGATACACCGGGGAGCTGTTTTTT	NA	TRBD1	14	TRBJ2-2	TRBV12-3/TRBV12-4
CASSLTYRGPTEAFF	TGCGCCAGCAGCTTAACCTACAGGGGCCCCACTGAAGCTTTCTTT	NA	TRBD1	15	TRBJ1-1	TRBV5-1
CATSDPTGTRVIHEQFF	TGTGCCACCAGTGATCCAACAGGAACCCGTGTTATCCATGAGCAGTTCTTC	NA	NA	17	TRBJ2-1	TRBV24-1
CSVVWRVPANEQFF	TGCAGCGTTGTCTGGCGGGTGCCTGCCAATGAGCAGTTCTTC	NA	NA	14	TRBJ2-1	TRBV29-1
CASGTSGGAGETQYF	TGTGCCAGTGGGACTAGCGGGGGGGCAGGGGAGACCCAGTACTTC	NA	TRBD2	15	TRBJ2-5	TRBV12-3/TRBV12-4
CASTLTGGTEAFF	TGTGCCAGCACCCTGACAGGGGGGACTGAAGCTTTCTTT	once	TRBD1	13	TRBJ1-1	TRBV3-1
CASSPLGVQGEQYF	TGTGCCAGCTCACCACTAGGGGTTCAGGGCGAGCAGTACTTC	few	NA	14	TRBJ2-7	TRBV18
CASSLEGATAREQYF	TGCGCCAGCAGCTTGGAGGGGGCTACCGCGAGGGAGCAGTACTTC	NA	TRBD1	15	TRBJ2-7	TRBV5-1
CSGVGTWNTEAFF	TGCAGTGGGGTAGGAACCTGGAACACTGAAGCTTTCTTT	NA	NA	13	TRBJ1-1	TRBV20-1
CASTDRGATEAFF	TGTGCCAGCACGGACAGGGGAGCCACTGAAGCTTTCTTT	NA	TRBD1	13	TRBJ1-1	TRBV7-9
CSALRDRAETQYF	TGCAGTGCTCTCCGGGACAGGGCAGAGACCCAGTACTTC	NA	TRBD1	13	TRBJ2-5	TRBV20-1
CASSQDGQGGSPLHF	TGCGCCAGCAGCCAAGATGGCCAGGGAGGTTCACCCCTCCACTTT	few	NA	15	TRBJ1-6	TRBV4-1
CAWRYRGSGIYEQYF	TGTGCCTGGAGATACCGGGGTAGCGGCATCTACGAGCAGTACTTC	few	NA	15	TRBJ2-7	TRBV30
CASSGGTGYEQYF	TGTGCCAGCAGTGGGGGAACAGGGTACGAGCAGTACTTC	few	NA	13	TRBJ2-7	TRBV12-3/TRBV12-4
CASNRQTQDQYF	TGTGCCAGCAACAGACAGACCCAGGATCAGTATTTT	many	NA	12	TRBJ2-3	TRBV2
CASSSSGTSRSEQFF	TGTGCCAGCAGCTCGTCCGGGACTAGTCGGAGCGAGCAGTTCTTC	few	TRBD2	15	TRBJ2-1	TRBV11-3
CASSKDTTSSYEQYF	TGCGCCAGCAGCAAGGACACGACTAGTTCATACGAGCAGTACTTC	few	NA	15	TRBJ2-7	TRBV5-1
CSARDLAVSYNEQFF	TGCAGTGCTAGAGATCTGGCGGTCTCCTACAATGAGCAGTTCTTC	NA	NA	15	TRBJ2-1	TRBV20-1
CASSSTGLGSYEQYF	TGTGCCAGTAGTTCGACAGGGTTGGGCTCCTACGAGCAGTACTTC	NA	TRBD1	15	TRBJ2-7	TRBV19
CASSLEAGGLTSTDTQYF	TGCGCCAGCAGCTTGGAAGCGGGGGGGTTAACTAGCACAGATACGCAGTATTTT	many	TRBD2	18	TRBJ2-3	TRBV5-1
CSATRAGPRDGYTF	TGCAGTGCTACGCGGGCAGGTCCGAGAGATGGCTACACCTTC	NA	NA	14	TRBJ1-2	TRBV20-1
CASKIHTGELFF	TGTGCCAGCAAGATCCACACCGGGGAGCTGTTTTTT	NA	NA	12	TRBJ2-2	TRBV12-3/TRBV12-4
CASKGAQVDTQYF	TGTGCCAGCAAGGGGGCCCAGGTGGATACGCAGTATTTT	NA	TRBD1	13	TRBJ2-3	TRBV6-2/TRBV6-3
CSAQGQVGETQYF	TGCAGTGCTCAAGGACAGGTTGGAGAGACCCAGTACTTC	NA	TRBD1	13	TRBJ2-5	TRBV20-1
CASSQGSRSGVVQETQYF	TGTGCCAGCAGCCAAGGAAGTCGCTCGGGAGTGGTCCAAGAGACCCAGTACTTC	NA	NA	18	TRBJ2-5	TRBV14